The present T cell receptor beta chain was sequenced within a study of blood T cells in healthy people across ages (dated by TCRdb to between 2014 and 2016). With respect to the entire study: In model experiments, template switching captured about one uniquely barcoded TCR beta cDNA molecule for every two T cells. The donors were divided into four age groups: young (average roughly 17 years), middle-aged (approximately 42), aged (about 56) and long-lived (about 84). Using deep sequencing normalized with unique cDNA molecular identifiers, the study measured how TCR beta repertoire diversity changes with age. To avoid experimental bias, donors of different ages were spread randomly across the sequencing lanes. The study analyzed two additional independent replicas of 1 million unique cDNA reads from the same blood draw for two donors, one aged 18 to 30 and one aged 80 or older. Overall study outcomes, separate from this receptor: Estimates of total diversity based on one million sequenced T cells were considered lower bounds and underestimates. Because profiling used bulk unsorted PBMCs, naive and antigen-experienced compartments could not be compared conclusively. The percentage of naive T cells measured by flow cytometry correlated strongly with observed TCR beta diversity. Observed TCR beta diversity per million T cells fell roughly linearly with age, and a significant reduction was already apparent by age approximately 40. The CMV infection status of donors was not known, potentially confounding age-related changes in expanded clonotypes. Compared with the aged group, the long-lived group had more naive CD4+ T cells, fewer expanded clones and increased TCR diversity, suggesting age selection.

On this clonotype: What antigen it recognizes has not been identified. Within one base of it there is no much larger clone, and no base qualities were kept.

Library generation was performed with 5' RACE. The data were produced on an Illumina HiSeq 2500. A second 7 to 11 cycle PCR used a sample-barcoded 5' primer and a J-beta primer mix. A template-switch 5' adaptor carrying 12 random nucleotides introduced a unique molecular identifier onto each TCR beta cDNA molecule. At least 2.5 million CDR3-containing paired-end reads were obtained from each sample. First-strand cDNA synthesis was performed from all RNA using the Mint cDNA synthesis kit, with priming by a TRBC-specific oligonucleotide. Following uracil-DNA glycosylase treatment, all cDNA underwent a first 18-cycle PCR with the universal primers M1SS and BC2_uni_R. The study's processing was this. Each sample was normalized by randomly selecting 1 million high-quality reads, each carrying a distinct molecular identifier. Reads sharing molecular identifiers were discarded rather than binned into consensus sequences. MiTCR, set to a Q25 quality threshold and the strictest error-elimination algorithm, was used for CDR3 identification, clonotype clustering and error correction. A nonparametric unseen species model with Euler transformation was used to estimate a lower bound on total TCR beta diversity. TCRdb reprocessed the public reads (quality trimming at Q25 with fastp, clone calling with MiXCR) and kept in-frame beta chains. Here each entry gathers all rows of one CDR3 protein and keeps the most common genes and DNA. The V and J calls were determined by TCRdb, not by the authors. The sample records 800,000 or so distinct CDR3 sequences, roughly 60% of which are singletons. About a quarter of the sample is taken by the ten largest.

Donors were a few dozen systemically healthy Caucasian individuals from Russia aged roughly 6 to 95 years. Roughly 10 milliliters of peripheral blood were drawn from each donor into EDTA-treated Vacutainer tubes. PBMCs were isolated by Ficoll-Paque density-gradient centrifugation, with at least 7 million obtained per sample. Total RNA, at least 5 micrograms per sample, was extracted from PBMCs with Trizol reagent. Naive CD45RAhigh/CD27high T cell percentages were measured by flow cytometry on a PBMC aliquot from every donor. The trim is 2 bases for V and 6 bases for J, with a gap of 18 bases between the germline ends. Its CDR3 holds 16 amino acids, cysteine through phenylalanine. Just the 48-base CDR3 DNA is kept, in frame starting at base 1. Via the germline V gene, CDR1 is MDHEN and CDR2 SYDVKM.

What was sequenced was blood. The chain uses TRBV28 and TRBJ2-3; a tentative D call is TRBD2 (7 bases match). The sequence came from a man aged 25 to 45 in good health. The CDR3 sequence is CASSLELGGGADTQYF. Here is the DNA: TGTGCCAGCAGTTTAGAGTTAGGTGGGGGGGCGGATACGCAGTATTTT.